The 24 T cell receptor beta chains given below trace back to one sample, sequenced in a study of shared clonotypes between healthy human individuals. The table came from immunoSEQ multiplex PCR; TCRdb's copy has only in-frame clones and leaves some out. Counted here are over a million clones, over 95% occurring once; the ten biggest clones make up roughly 1.1%. The material sequenced was naive CD4+ T cells sorted from blood. Subset given: CD45RA+ positively selected. These TCRs come from a man under 40 in good health.

This clone has just one count. The chain is built from TRBV2 and TRBJ2-3; 9 nucleotides align to TRBD2. Per germline, CDR1 SNHLY and CDR2 FYNNEI. The ends lost 8 bases at V and 2 bases at J; junction bases unmatched: 5. The CDR3 has 14 amino acids. This CDR3 reads CASAAGGATDTQYF. CDR3 nucleotide sequence: TGTGCCAGCGCCGCGGGGGGGGCCACAGATACGCAGTATTTT.

This clone was counted once. The J gene is TRBJ1-1, the V gene TRBV9; 8 nucleotides match TRBD1. With V trimmed by 3 bases and J by 1 base, 2 bases remained unmatched. The V gene's germline CDR1 is SGDLS and CDR2 YYNGEE. The CDR3 has 14 amino acids. The CDR3 sequence is CASSGTGQNTEAFF. DNA for the CDR3: TGTGCCAGCAGCGGGACAGGGCAGAACACTGAAGCTTTCTTT.

This clone was recorded a few times. V and J are TRBV7-6 and TRBJ2-7, with TRBD2 as a possible D gene (6 bases). Germline V gives CDR1 SGHVS, CDR2 FNYEAQ. This CDR3 spans 16 amino acids. The germline V and J ends were trimmed by 1 base and 3 bases, with 16 bases remaining between them. CDR3 residues: CASSLEPGRGIYEQYF. CDR3 bases: TGTGCCAGCAGCTTAGAACCGGGACGGGGGATCTACGAGCAGTACTTC.

The chain combines TRBV30 with TRBJ2-3; the match to TRBD1 covers 7 bases. CDR1 and CDR2 (germline): GTSNPN, SVGIG (reference sequence). The CDR3 length is 14 residues. Trimming cost V 5 bases and J 3 bases; bases outside gene matches: 8. The CDR3 reads CAWATGVFTDTQYF. The CDR3 nucleotides are TGTGCCTGGGCAACAGGGGTATTTACAGATACGCAGTATTTT. The entire variable domain, with the rest obtained from reference TRBV30 and TRBJ2-3, is as follows: SQTIHQWPATLVQPVGSPLSLECTVEGTSNPNLYWYRQAAGRGLQLLFYSVGIGQISSEVPQNLSASRPQDRQFILSSKKLLLSDSGFYLCAWATGVFTDTQYFGPGTRLTVL.

CDR3 in amino acids: CASSRGAGTQPQHF. CDR3 DNA sequence: TGTGCCAGCAGCCGCGGCGCGGGGACTCAGCCCCAGCATTTT. This chain links TRBV7-9 with TRBJ1-5, with D possibly being TRBD1 (5 bases). CDR3 length: 14 amino acids. V was cut by 5 bases and J by 6 bases, with 14 bases left in between. Germline V gene data show CDR1 as SEHNR and CDR2 as FQNEAQ (reference sequence).

Details on this clone: Compared with germline, one end of the junction differs, possibly owing to a read error. This chain connects TRBV5-8 to TRBJ2-7; 9 positions agree with TRBD1. Germline CDR1 reads SGHTS; CDR2 reads YDEGEE. The CDR3 has 13 residues. This chain's CDR3 is CASSHARDRDVHF. CDR3 sequence (DNA): TGTGCCAGCAGCCACGCCCGGGACAGGGATGTACACTTC.

The gene calls are TRBV11-2 and TRBJ2-7; the match to TRBD2 covers 7 bases. The ends lost 6 bases at V and 3 bases at J; junction bases unmatched: 20. The V gene's germline CDR1 is SGHAT and CDR2 FQNNGV. The CDR3 loop spans 18 amino acids. The CDR3 bases are TGTGCCAGCAGAATGCTTGGGCAGCCACGGACTAGTATCTACGAGCAGTACTTC. Residues: CASRMLGQPRTSIYEQYF.

The chain employs TRBV28 and TRBJ2-1, with D possibly being TRBD1 (6 bases). CDR1 and CDR2 from the germline V gene are MDHEN and SYDVKM. The CDR3 length is 16 residues. Trimming took off 2 bases at V and 5 bases at J, with 16 bases between the two ends. CDR3 DNA sequence: TGTGCCAGCAGTTTACCGGGCCAGGGGATACACAATGAGCAGTTCTTC. It translates to CASSLPGQGIHNEQFF.

In its sample, this clone was seen once. The chain carries TRBV5-8 and TRBJ2-1; 7 bases match TRBD1. V lost 4 bases to trimming and J lost 7 bases; unmatched junction nucleotides: 17. Germline-derived CDR1 and CDR2 are SGHTS and YDEGEE. The CDR3 runs 17 residues. The CDR3 DNA reads as TGTGCCAGCAGCGCTATTAAGACAGGGATATTGGGGAATGAGCAGTTCTTC. This codes for CASSAIKTGILGNEQFF. The whole variable domain, filled in from reference TRBV5-8 and TRBJ2-1, reads EAGVTQSPTHLIKTRGQQATLRCSPISGHTSVYWYQQALGLGLQFLLWYDEGEERNRGNFPPRFSGRQFPNYSSELNVNALELEDSALYLCASSAIKTGILGNEQFFGPGTRLTVL.

V gene TRBV9 combines with J gene TRBJ2-1; the match to TRBD2 covers 7 bases. Losses at the gene ends were 4 bases for V and 7 bases for J; bases not matched to a gene: 11. The CDR3 length is 15 residues. CDR1 is SGDLS and CDR2 is YYNGEE in the germline V gene. The CDR3 DNA sequence: TGTGCCAGCAGCAATCGGGAGGAGAGAGGGAATGAGCAGTTCTTC. Translated, it gives CASSNREERGNEQFF. The variable domain in full, completed from reference TRBV9 and TRBJ2-1, reads DSGVTQTPKHLITATGQRVTLRCSPRSGDLSVYWYQQSLDQGLQFLIQYYNGEERAKGNILERFSAQQFPDLHSELNLSSLELGDSALYFCASSNREERGNEQFFGPGTRLTVL.

The chain links TRBV19 to TRBJ2-2, with D possibly TRBD2 on 5 matching bases. The length of the CDR3 is 14 residues. Trimming removed 4 bases from V and 7 bases from J, with 13 bases in between. In germline, CDR1 is LNHDA, CDR2 SQIVND (reference sequence). The CDR3 DNA reads TGTGCCAGTAGTAGGCCGGGGTCCGGCGGGGAGCTGTTTTTT. It is translated as CASSRPGSGGELFF.

To note about this clone: Other DNA sequences in the sample encode the same CDR3. The chain is built from TRBV2 and TRBJ1-2; 8 nucleotides match TRBD1. Trimming took 6 bases from V and 4 from J; bases not matched to a gene: 1. This CDR3 spans 12 amino acids. Germline CDR1 SNHLY, CDR2 FYNNEI. As DNA, the CDR3 is TGTGCCAGCAGAGGGACAGGCTATGGCTACACCTTC. Residues: CASRGTGYGYTF.

The rearrangement uses TRBV5-4 and TRBJ2-1; TRBD1 matches 9 bases. The V and J ends lost 5 bases and 8 bases, in that order; junction bases with no gene match: 11. CDR1 SGHNT and CDR2 YYREEE come from the germline V gene (reference sequence). This CDR3 has 15 residues. The CDR3 DNA follows: TGTGCCAGCAGTCCGGGACAGGGTCCCTTAGATGAGCAGTTCTTC. It yields the protein CASSPGQGPLDEQFF.

V gene TRBV7-9 combines with J gene TRBJ2-5; 7 positions match TRBD1. J gave up 2 bases and V 5 bases, and 14 bases lay outside the gene matches. This CDR3 comprises 17 residues. CDR1 and CDR2 (germline): SEHNR, FQNEAQ (reference sequence). As DNA, the CDR3 is TGTGCCAGCAGCCGACGGAATTCCGACAGGGTACAAGAGACCCAGTACTTC. This codes for CASSRRNSDRVQETQYF.

This clone was recorded a few times. The chain uses TRBV19 and TRBJ1-5; the match to TRBD1 covers 10 bases. Unmatched junction bases numbered 8, after V lost 9 bases and J lost 3 bases. Germline CDR1 LNHDA, CDR2 SQIVND (reference sequence). The CDR3 spans 15 residues. The CDR3 is CASGRDRGTNQPQHF. The CDR3 DNA follows: TGTGCCAGCGGCCGGGACAGGGGCACCAATCAGCCCCAGCATTTT.

This clone showed up just once. The V gene is TRBV15, the J gene TRBJ2-4; possible D gene TRBD2, 5 bases. Trimming shortened V by 4 bases and J by 6 bases, and 13 bases separated the two germline ends. CDR1 LNHNV and CDR2 YYDKDF come from the germline V gene (reference sequence). The CDR3 is made up of 14 amino acids. The CDR3 is CATSTPGRTNIQYF. For the CDR3, the DNA is TGTGCCACCAGCACCCCGGGAAGAACAAACATTCAGTACTTC.

J is TRBJ2-5 and V is TRBV5-5, with TRBD2 matching over 8 bases. V was clipped by 2 bases and J by 0 bases; unmatched bases: 3. The CDR3 contains 15 residues. Germline CDR1 is SGHKS and CDR2 is YYEKEE (reference sequence). Here the CDR3 reads CASSFASGYQETQYF. The CDR3 DNA is TGTGCCAGCAGCTTCGCTAGCGGGTACCAAGAGACCCAGTACTTC. The full variable domain, its missing parts supplied by reference TRBV5-5 and TRBJ2-5, is DAGVTQSPTHLIKTRGQQVTLRCSPISGHKSVSWYQQVLGQGPQFIFQYYEKEERGRGNFPDRFSARQFPNYSSELNVNALLLGDSALYLCASSFASGYQETQYFGPGTRLLVL.

V gene TRBV18 combines with J gene TRBJ2-2; D is uncertain. The CDR3 is 17 residues long. Germline assignment: CDR1 KGHSH and CDR2 LQKENI. The V end was cut by 3 bases, the J end by 0 bases, with 14 bases between. The CDR3 bases are TGTGCCAGCTCACCGAGGCCAGGCGCTTCGAACACCGGGGAGCTGTTTTTT. This translates into CASSPRPGASNTGELFF.

The rearrangement uses TRBV11-3 and TRBJ2-3; D gene unclear. V was pared by 4 bases and J by 0 bases, with 14 bases between. Germline CDR1 and CDR2: SGHNT and YENEEA. This CDR3 is built from 16 residues. This CDR3 is CASSYDHLFSTDTQYF. In DNA form, the CDR3 reads TGTGCCAGCAGCTACGACCATCTCTTTAGCACAGATACGCAGTATTTT.

The V and J genes are TRBV7-2 and TRBJ1-5; TRBD1 might be the D (5 bases). The CDR3 runs 16 residues. CDR1 is SGHTA and CDR2 is FQGNSA in the germline V gene. V lost 1 base and J lost 0, with 10 bases in between. CDR3 sequence reads: CASSLVPTVSNQPQHF. In nucleotides, the CDR3 is TGTGCCAGCAGCTTAGTACCGACAGTTAGCAATCAGCCCCAGCATTTT.

This clone has only one observation. The chain joins TRBV28 to TRBJ2-7, with D possibly TRBD1 on 6 matching bases. This CDR3 spans 17 amino acids. Germline V gives CDR1 MDHEN, CDR2 SYDVKM. Trimming left V 1 base short and J 0 bases short, with 16 bases between. CDR3 protein: CASSLSPTGLYSYEQYF. CDR3 bases: TGTGCCAGCAGTTTATCCCCCACAGGGCTATACTCCTACGAGCAGTACTTC.

V usage is TRBV29-1 and J usage is TRBJ2-5; 7 positions agree with TRBD1. The CDR3 sequence is 13 residues long. The germline V gene has CDR1 SQVTM and CDR2 ANQGSEA. V lost 6 bases to trimming and J lost 4 bases; unmatched junction nucleotides: 8. The CDR3 bases are TGCAGCGTGAGAAGGACAGGTGGAGAGACCCAGTACTTC. Translated: CSVRRTGGETQYF.

On this clone itself: Different DNA sequences within this sample yield the same CDR3. The gene calls are TRBV19 and TRBJ1-2, with unresolved D. Trimming pared 8 bases from V and 2 bases from J, leaving 6 bases between. CDR3 length: 11 amino acids. Germline V gene sequence: CDR1 LNHDA, CDR2 SQIVND (reference sequence). Here the CDR3 reads CASQENYGYTF. The CDR3 DNA follows: TGTGCCAGTCAGGAAAACTATGGCTACACCTTC.

The chain recombines TRBV6-5 with TRBJ1-5; TRBD1 aligns across 7 bases. The V segment lost 4 bases and the J segment 0 bases; nucleotides outside the gene matches: 3. This CDR3 region has 15 residues. Germline V gene data show CDR1 as MNHEY and CDR2 as SVGAGI. CDR3 nucleotide sequence: TGTGCCAGCAGTTTACGGGACAGTAGCAATCAGCCCCAGCATTTT. It is translated as CASSLRDSSNQPQHF.